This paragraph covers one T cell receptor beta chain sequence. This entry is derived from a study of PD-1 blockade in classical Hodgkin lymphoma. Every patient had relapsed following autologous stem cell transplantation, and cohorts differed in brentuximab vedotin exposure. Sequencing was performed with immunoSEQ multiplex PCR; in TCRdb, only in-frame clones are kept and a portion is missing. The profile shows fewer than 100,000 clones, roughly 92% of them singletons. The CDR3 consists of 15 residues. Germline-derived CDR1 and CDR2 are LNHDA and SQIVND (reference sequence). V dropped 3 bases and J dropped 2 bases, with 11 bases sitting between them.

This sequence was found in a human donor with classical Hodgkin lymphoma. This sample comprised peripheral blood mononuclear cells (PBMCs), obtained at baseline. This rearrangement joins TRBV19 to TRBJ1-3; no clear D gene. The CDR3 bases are TGTGCCAGTAGTATGCCGGGGAGGCCTGGAAACACCATATATTTT. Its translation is CASSMPGRPGNTIYF.